Described below is a single T cell receptor beta chain sequence and its context. What it binds is unknown. The CDR3 is 16 amino acids. Looked up from germline, CDR1 is LGHNA and CDR2 is YSLEER. V was cut by 3 bases and J by 4 bases, with 18 bases left in between. These data are taken from a study of T cell responses to AZD1222 COVID-19 vaccine. The study, taken as a whole, reports: Unmutated regions of variants are reportedly targeted by nearly half of spike-specific TCRs. Among the donors, most were white British and more were female, and clonal diversity was possibly underestimated. Once two AZD1222 doses were given, Spike-specific TCR breadth and depth went up. Baseline seropositives among AZD1222 recipients totaled only 6 or 7.

TCRdb keeps only in-frame clones here, not all; method: immunoSEQ multiplex PCR. This repertoire shows 110,000 to 150,000 clones, 92% found once; its top ten account for around 3%. The sequencing here drew on peripheral blood, taken on day 0 of AZD1222 vaccination. V and J are TRBV4-3 and TRBJ1-2; D is unresolved. This TCR derives from an adult in good health. CDR3 nucleotides: TGCGCCAGCAGCCACGGGGTCCAACAGTCTGGCTATGGCTACACCTTC. Its translation: CASSHGVQQSGYGYTF.